This TCR beta chain appears in the sequencing data of a study of blood T cell repertoires in COVID-19. Turning to the study itself: Italy, Spain and the United States were the sources of the convalescent and acute COVID-19 samples. T cells, B-cell-depleted T cells, or PBMCs supplied cDNA or gDNA.

This clone has just one count. The CDR3 is 13 residues long. V lost 5 bases, J lost 5 bases, and 5 bases stayed unmatched. Authors' analysis steps: Amplification of reference gene primers was used by the study to estimate nucleated cell counts. Clones were sequenced by immunoSEQ multiplex PCR, and TCRdb holds only the in-frame ones, with some missing. Clone size and V and J calls were adopted from that table, with D and trimming inferred from the DNA. Altogether about 130,000 clones are present, roughly nine tenths being singletons, with the ten largest covering around 3.8%. Sequenced: peripheral blood. The sequence derives from a man aged 50-59 years with active COVID-19. The chain is built from TRBV12-3 or TRBV12-4 and TRBJ2-5; 7 bases align to TRBD1. The CDR3 sequence: CASSRQGRETQYF. CDR3 coding DNA: TGTGCCAGCAGTCGACAGGGCCGGGAGACCCAGTACTTC.